This record concerns one TCR beta chain sequence. Its antigen remains unidentified. The sample holds no much larger clone one base away, and base qualities are not on file. Receptor amplification or capture employed the immunoSEQ multiplex PCR assay. TCR beta CDR3 sequencing was performed on DNA from the cultured, isolated CD4+ T cells. Processing in the source paper ran as follows. Non-productive TCR sequences were removed and reads were trimmed to the CDR3 region, keeping CDR3s of at least 7 amino acids. Antigen-specific clonotypes were identified using the MANAFEST web app by comparison of expansion in peptide wells against reference cultures. Positive clones required FDR<0.05 expansion versus reference and all other wells, odds ratio above 5, and frequency above 0.1% in two replicate wells. A clonotype was called cross-reactive if it was significantly expanded both in SARS-CoV-2 spike wells and in at least one common cold coronavirus spike condition. Using the stringdist R package, CDR3 similarity was measured by Levenshtein distance, and unrooted trees were constructed with ape in R 3.6.1. The clones in this table, taken by TCRdb from immuneACCESS, are in-frame only. Not every clone is retained; where verified, under half of the shortfall comes from an unresolved V gene, and the cause of the rest is unknown. V, J and clone size derive from that table, while D and trimming were established from the DNA sequence. The sample table shows 40,000 to 45,000 clones, and around 76% are seen once. The top ten clones comprise about 3.7% of the sample.

The sample belongs to a study of vaccination effects on CD4 cells after COVID-19 (dated by TCRdb to the early 2020s). With regard to the full study: The ViraFEST assay stimulated PBMC with viral peptide pools and then used TCR sequencing to identify antigen-specific CD4+ T cell clonotypes by expansion. Samples were taken from three convalescent patients early (day +14) and late (day +241, +227, +161 respectively) after vaccination. Post-vaccine samples across the study were collected a median of 72 days after the second dose, with a range of 14 to 241. Around 2 million PBMC per well were cultured in IMDM with about 5.4% human AB serum, roughly 10 IU/ml IL-2 and gentamicin, plus 10 ug/ml peptides. SARS-CoV-2 spike-specific CD4+ TCR repertoires were compared before and after mRNA vaccination in COVID-19 convalescent patients and in infection-naive vaccine recipients. A total of roughly 9 COVID-19 convalescent patients and several SARS-CoV-2-naive healthy vaccine recipients were included in the full study. In the study, cultures from other donors were sequenced using the Oncomine TCR Beta short-read assay on an Illumina iSeq 100. Overall study outcomes, separate from this receptor: Clones induced by infection and clones induced by vaccination both contracted markedly at late timepoints after vaccination, which fits with T cell responses waning over time. In convalescent patients, the post-vaccine spike-reactive repertoire was composed mainly of new vaccine-induced clones that were largely distinct from infection-induced clones. Only a small number of convalescent patients were included, and no early post-infection timepoints were available, which limited the study.

Reading from cysteine to phenylalanine, the CDR3 counts 14 amino acids. Of the read, only the CDR3 DNA is kept; its 42 bases are in frame from base 1. Looking up the germline V gene yields CDR1 MGHRA and CDR2 YSYEKL. V lost 4 bases and J lost 3 bases, and the count of bases not matched to a germline gene is 3. After around ten days of culture, CD4+ T cells were isolated with the EasySep CD4+ T cell isolation kit. PCR-confirmed SARS-CoV-2 infection had occurred in convalescent patients between March and December 2020, before the Alpha, Beta and Delta variants emerged in the United States. Each participant received two doses of an mRNA SARS-CoV-2 vaccine, either BNT162b2 or mRNA-1273. Half of the culture medium was replaced with fresh IL-2-containing medium on days 3 and 7. Each peptide stimulation condition was cultured in triplicate wells unless otherwise noted. Using Ficoll-Paque Plus gradient centrifugation, PBMC were separated from whole blood and then either used fresh or cryopreserved at -140C. The QIAamp micro DNA kit was used to extract genomic DNA from the cultured CD4+ T cells.

Sequencing used CD4+ T cells from PBMCs cultured without peptide, obtained after COVID-19 vaccination. Here the chain combines TRBV4-1 and TRBJ1-2; 9 of the junction bases match TRBD1. This receptor was obtained from a human donor who had a prior SARS-CoV-2 infection. The CDR3 is CASSRDRGDYGYTF. The DNA reads TGCGCCAGCAGCCGCGACAGGGGGGACTATGGCTACACCTTC.